The T cell receptor beta chain described here comes from a study of control samples from healthy donors and cancer patients. The data were produced by immunoSEQ multiplex PCR, yet TCRdb's version contains in-frame clones alone and is incomplete. The sample has approximately 170,000 clones; roughly 89% are singletons. In germline, CDR1 is SGHVS, CDR2 FQNEAQ. This CDR3 region has 14 residues. Trimming cost V 5 bases and J 2 bases, with 12 bases left between them. This sequence joins TRBV7-8 and TRBJ1-1, with a tentative D call TRBD1 (5 bases). The clonotype originates from a woman aged 45-65 years in good health. Sequencing was performed on blood. The CDR3 loop reads CASSRGTLNTEAFF. The CDR3 DNA follows: TGTGCCAGCAGCCGAGGGACCCTCAACACTGAAGCTTTCTTT.